This T cell receptor (beta chain) was retrieved from a study of blood T cell repertoires in COVID-19. Study in general: Acute-phase and convalescent COVID-19 samples originated in the United States, Italy and Spain.

CDR1 and CDR2 from the germline V gene are MNHEY and SMNVEV (reference sequence). The CDR3 is 15 amino acids. Germline trimming cut 2 bases from V and 6 bases from J; bases unmatched to any gene: 2. As originally analysed: Amplified reference gene primers provided the basis for estimating nucleated cell counts. The assay was immunoSEQ multiplex PCR, and TCRdb's table has in-frame clones only and misses some. V and J calls and clone size come straight from that table; D and trimming were deduced from the DNA. The sample carries 250,000 to 300,000 clones, 80% to 90% recorded once. Remarks on this clone: The same CDR3 arises from other DNA sequences in this sample as well.

The sample was peripheral blood. The TCR was taken from a woman aged 40 to 49 who had recovered from COVID-19. The chain couples TRBV27 to TRBJ2-2; 11 nucleotides agree with TRBD2. CDR3 region: CASSLTSGSSGELFF. CDR3 DNA: TGTGCCAGCAGTTTAACTAGCGGGAGTTCCGGGGAGCTGTTTTTT.